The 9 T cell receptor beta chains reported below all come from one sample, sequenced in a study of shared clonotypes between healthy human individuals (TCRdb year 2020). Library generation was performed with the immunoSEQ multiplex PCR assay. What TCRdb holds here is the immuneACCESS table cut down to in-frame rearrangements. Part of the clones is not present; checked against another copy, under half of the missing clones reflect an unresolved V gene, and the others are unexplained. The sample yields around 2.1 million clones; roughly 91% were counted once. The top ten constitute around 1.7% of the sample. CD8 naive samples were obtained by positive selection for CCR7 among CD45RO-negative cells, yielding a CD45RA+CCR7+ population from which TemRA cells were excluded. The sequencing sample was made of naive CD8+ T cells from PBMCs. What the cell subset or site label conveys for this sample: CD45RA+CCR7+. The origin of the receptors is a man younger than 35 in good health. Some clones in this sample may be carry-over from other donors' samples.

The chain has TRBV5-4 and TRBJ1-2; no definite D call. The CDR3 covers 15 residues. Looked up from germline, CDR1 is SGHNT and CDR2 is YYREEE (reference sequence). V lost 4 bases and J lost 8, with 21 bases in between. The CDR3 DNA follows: TGTGCCAGCAGCATTTTTAGCTCCCCGACGAGCGGCTACACCTTC. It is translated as CASSIFSSPTSGYTF.

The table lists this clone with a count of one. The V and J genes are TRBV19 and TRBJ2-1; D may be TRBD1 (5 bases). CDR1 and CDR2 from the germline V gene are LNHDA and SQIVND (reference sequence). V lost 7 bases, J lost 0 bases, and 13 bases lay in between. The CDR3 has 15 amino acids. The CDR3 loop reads CASTKGPSSYNEQFF. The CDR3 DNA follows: TGTGCCAGTACCAAGGGGCCGAGCTCCTACAATGAGCAGTTCTTC.

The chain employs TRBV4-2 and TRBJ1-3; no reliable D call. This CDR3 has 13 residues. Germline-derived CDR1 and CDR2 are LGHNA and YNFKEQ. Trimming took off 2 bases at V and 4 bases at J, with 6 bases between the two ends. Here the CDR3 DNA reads TGTGCCAGCAGCCAACGGCAGGGAAACACCATATATTTT. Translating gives CASSQRQGNTIYF.

The CDR3 coding sequence is TGTGCCAGCAGCCCCACGGGACAGGGCCTCTACAATGAGCAGTTCTTC. This encodes CASSPTGQGLYNEQFF. The rearrangement links TRBV7-2 to TRBJ2-1; 9 positions match TRBD1. Germline assignment: CDR1 SGHTA and CDR2 FQGNSA. The CDR3 is made up of 16 amino acids. The trim removed 5 bases at V and 3 bases at J, leaving 8 bases unmatched.

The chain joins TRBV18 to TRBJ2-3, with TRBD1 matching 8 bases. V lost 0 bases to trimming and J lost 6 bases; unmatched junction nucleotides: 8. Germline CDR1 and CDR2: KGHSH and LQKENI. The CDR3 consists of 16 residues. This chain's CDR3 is CASSPPDRVMGDTQYF. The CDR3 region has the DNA TGTGCCAGCTCACCACCGGACAGGGTCATGGGGGATACGCAGTATTTT. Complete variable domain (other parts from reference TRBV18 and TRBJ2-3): NAGVMQNPRHLVRRRGQEARLRCSPMKGHSHVYWYRQLPEEGLKFMVYLQKENIIDESGMPKERFSAEFPKEGPSILRIQQVVRGDSAAYFCASSPPDRVMGDTQYFGPGTRLTVL.

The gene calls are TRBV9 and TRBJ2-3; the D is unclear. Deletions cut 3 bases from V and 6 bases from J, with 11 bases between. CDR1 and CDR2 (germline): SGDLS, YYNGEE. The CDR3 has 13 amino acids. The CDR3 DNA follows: TGTGCCAGCAGCGGGGGTCTCGGCGATACGCAGTATTTT. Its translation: CASSGGLGDTQYF. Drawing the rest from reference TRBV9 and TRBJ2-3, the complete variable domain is DSGVTQTPKHLITATGQRVTLRCSPRSGDLSVYWYQQSLDQGLQFLIQYYNGEERAKGNILERFSAQQFPDLHSELNLSSLELGDSALYFCASSGGLGDTQYFGPGTRLTVL.

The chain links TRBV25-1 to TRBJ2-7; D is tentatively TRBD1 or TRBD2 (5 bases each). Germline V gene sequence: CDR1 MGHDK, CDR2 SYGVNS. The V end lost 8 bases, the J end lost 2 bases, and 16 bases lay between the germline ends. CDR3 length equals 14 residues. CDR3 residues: CASGRWDQTYEQYF. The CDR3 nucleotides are TGTGCCAGCGGCCGCTGGGACCAGACCTACGAGCAGTACTTC.

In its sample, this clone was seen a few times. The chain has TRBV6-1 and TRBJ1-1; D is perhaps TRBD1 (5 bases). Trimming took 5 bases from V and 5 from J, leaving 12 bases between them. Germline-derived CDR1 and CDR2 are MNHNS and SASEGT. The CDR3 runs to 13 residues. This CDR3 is CASSTRVGTEAFF. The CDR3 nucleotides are TGTGCCAGCAGTACCAGGGTTGGGACTGAAGCTTTCTTT.

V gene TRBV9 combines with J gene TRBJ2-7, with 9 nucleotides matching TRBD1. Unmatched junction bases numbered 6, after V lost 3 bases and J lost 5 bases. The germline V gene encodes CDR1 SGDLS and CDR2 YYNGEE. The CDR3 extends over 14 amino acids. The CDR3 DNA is TGTGCCAGCAGCGGGACAGGGGCTAGTGACGAGCAGTACTTC. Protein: CASSGTGASDEQYF.